These T cell receptor beta chains were read from a single sample in a study of blood T cells in healthy people across ages. TCRdb re-derived calls from the 5' RACE reads in MiXCR, one entry per CDR3 protein. This table has around 800,000 distinct CDR3 sequences, roughly 24% appearing once. These same data were also listed under a study on T cells of mothers and their children.

Input material: blood. These receptors were obtained from a boy younger than 18 in good health. CDR3s include the opening cysteine and the closing phenylalanine or tryptophan. A D gene is named only where the DNA matches it firmly. The listing skips clone size in some rows; elsewhere it reads once, few, many or a size class.

cdr3_length	clone_size	d_call	v_call	j_call	cdr3_nt	cdr3_aa
13	NA	NA	TRBV20-1	TRBJ2-1	TGCAGTGCTAGAGCAACCAGCAACAATGAGCAGTTCTTC	CSARATSNNEQFF
15	NA	TRBD2	TRBV28	TRBJ2-5	TGTGCCACCATGCGGACTAGCGGGGCCTGGGGGACCCAGTACTTC	CATMRTSGAWGTQYF
14	few	NA	TRBV12-3/TRBV12-4	TRBJ1-1	TGTGCCAGCAGTTCTGGACGGGTTAACACTGAAGCTTTCTTT	CASSSGRVNTEAFF
16	NA	NA	TRBV6-1	TRBJ2-1	TGTGCCAGCAGGGGGGGTTACTACAGCTCCTACAATGAGCAGTTCTTC	CASRGGYYSSYNEQFF
11	NA	NA	TRBV29-1	TRBJ2-7	TGCAGCGTGCCAGGTCCCTACGAGCAGTACTTC	CSVPGPYEQYF
15	NA	NA	TRBV15	TRBJ1-4	TGTGCCACCAGCAGAGTCGGTGCAACTAATGAAAAACTGTTTTTT	CATSRVGATNEKLFF
16	NA	NA	TRBV27	TRBJ1-2	TGTGCCAGCAGTCGTTCCACTGTTGAGCAGGGTCCTGGCTACACCTTC	CASSRSTVEQGPGYTF
14	NA	NA	TRBV10-3	TRBJ2-3	TGTGCCATCCGGGCAGGGGCCCATCCAGATACGCAGTATTTT	CAIRAGAHPDTQYF
17	few	TRBD2	TRBV2	TRBJ2-2	TGTGCCAGCAGTAGACTAGCGGGGGGGCCGGGCACCGGGGAGCTGTTTTTT	CASSRLAGGPGTGELFF
18	NA	NA	TRBV6-1	TRBJ2-1	TGTGCCAGCAGTCCGCCCCGGACCGTTACGAGCTCCTACAATGAGCAGTTCTTC	CASSPPRTVTSSYNEQFF
13	few	NA	TRBV11-1	TRBJ2-5	TGTGCCAGCAGCTTTTCTCAGAAAGAGACCCAGTACTTC	CASSFSQKETQYF
16	NA	NA	TRBV7-6	TRBJ1-2	TGTGCCAGCAGCTTAGGGGACCGCGGCCTTCCCTATGGCTACACCTTC	CASSLGDRGLPYGYTF
15	NA	TRBD2	TRBV25-1	TRBJ2-7	TGTGCCAGCAGTGACCCCCGGGGGGTCTCCTACGAGCAGTACTTC	CASSDPRGVSYEQYF
14	NA	NA	TRBV6-5	TRBJ2-2	TGTGCCAGCAGGCCTATAGGGGGCACCGGGGAGCTGTTTTTT	CASRPIGGTGELFF
13	few	NA	TRBV9	TRBJ1-2	TGTGCCAGCAGCGTGGACCGCCTCTATGGCTACACCTTC	CASSVDRLYGYTF
12	few	NA	TRBV28	TRBJ1-3	TGTGCCAGCACCCGCTTTGGAAACACCATATATTTT	CASTRFGNTIYF
13	NA	TRBD1	TRBV19	TRBJ2-4	TGTGCCAGTTCACCTACCGGGACAGGGGCGGAGTACTTC	CASSPTGTGAEYF
13	few	TRBD1	TRBV10-3	TRBJ1-5	TGTGCCATCAGATGGGACAGGGATCAGCCCCAGCATTTT	CAIRWDRDQPQHF
19	NA	TRBD2	TRBV7-6	TRBJ2-1	TGTGCCAGCAGCCTCCTCGGACTAGCGGGGGGGACAACCTACAATGAGCAGTTCTTC	CASSLLGLAGGTTYNEQFF
15	NA	NA	TRBV3-1	TRBJ2-1	TGTGCCAGCAGCCAAGCCCGGGACTCAAATCGTGAGCAGTTCTTC	CASSQARDSNREQFF
14	few	NA	TRBV6-5	TRBJ1-1	TGTGCCAGCAGTTACTCGATCAGAGACACTGAAGCTTTCTTT	CASSYSIRDTEAFF
13	NA	NA	TRBV27	TRBJ2-7	TGTGCCAGCAGTTTATCGCAGGGGATGGGGCAGTACTTC	CASSLSQGMGQYF
16	NA	NA	TRBV2	TRBJ2-2	TGTGCCAGCAGACCTCCCGACGCAGCGAACACCGGGGAGCTGTTTTTT	CASRPPDAANTGELFF
15	NA	NA	TRBV14	TRBJ1-6	TGTGCCAGCAGCCAAGATCTAGTCAGGAATTCACCCCTCCACTTT	CASSQDLVRNSPLHF
13	once	TRBD1	TRBV30	TRBJ1-1	TGTGCCTGGATAGGGGGCATGGCCACTGAAGCTTTCTTT	CAWIGGMATEAFF
13	NA	TRBD2	TRBV20-1	TRBJ2-7	TGCAGTGCTACTAGCGGGGCTTCCTACGAGCAGTACTTC	CSATSGASYEQYF
15	few	NA	TRBV10-3	TRBJ2-5	TGTGCCATCGGTGAGTCCGGTACTAGTGGAGAGACCCAGTACTTC	CAIGESGTSGETQYF
15	few	TRBD2	TRBV6-5	TRBJ2-7	TGTGCCAGCAGTTACTCGGGAGGGTTTCGGTACGAGCAGTACTTC	CASSYSGGFRYEQYF
15	few	NA	TRBV10-3	TRBJ1-5	TGTGCCATCAGTGAGTCCTCGACCCAAGACCAGCCCCAGCATTTT	CAISESSTQDQPQHF
18	few	TRBD2	TRBV27	TRBJ2-3	TGTGCCAGCAGTTCAGAAGTCGGGACTAGCGGACACCCAGATACGCAGTATTTT	CASSSEVGTSGHPDTQYF
14	NA	NA	TRBV29-1	TRBJ2-5	TGCAGCGTTGGGAGGAGGCAGGCCCAAGAGACCCAGTACTTC	CSVGRRQAQETQYF
15	NA	NA	TRBV6-5	TRBJ2-5	TGTGCCAGCAGTTACCCACAGGGTTTGGGAGAGACCCAGTACTTC	CASSYPQGLGETQYF
15	few	NA	TRBV5-1	TRBJ2-7	TGCGCCAGCAGCTTGGACCCAGGCGTTACCTACGAGCAGTACTTC	CASSLDPGVTYEQYF
15	NA	TRBD2	TRBV3-1	TRBJ2-7	TGTGCCAGCAGCCAGGGGCTAGCGGGGCTCAACGAGCAGTACTTC	CASSQGLAGLNEQYF
15	few	NA	TRBV12-3/TRBV12-4	TRBJ2-7	TGTGCCAGCAGTTTAGACAGACAGCACTCCTACGAGCAGTACTTC	CASSLDRQHSYEQYF
14	few	TRBD1	TRBV10-3	TRBJ1-2	TGTGCCATCAACGACAGGGGGTCTAACTATGGCTACACCTTC	CAINDRGSNYGYTF
17	few	NA	TRBV6-5	TRBJ1-6	TGTGCCAGCAGTTACCGTGACACGAGCTCCTATAATTCACCCCTCCACTTT	CASSYRDTSSYNSPLHF
13	once	TRBD2	TRBV6-6	TRBJ2-1	TGTGCCAGCACGGCTAGCGGGGGCGATGAGCAGTTCTTC	CASTASGGDEQFF
14	few	TRBD1	TRBV2	TRBJ2-5	TGTGCCAGCAGCGCGACAGGGGCGCGAGAGACCCAGTACTTC	CASSATGARETQYF
13	few	NA	TRBV29-1	TRBJ2-7	TGCAGCGCCACAGCGAGAGGGGCCTACGAGCAGTACTTC	CSATARGAYEQYF
12	few	NA	TRBV29-1	TRBJ1-6	TGCAGCGTTGAAGATGGGTCCCCCGACCTCCACTTT	CSVEDGSPDLHF
14	NA	NA	TRBV20-1	TRBJ1-1	TGCAGTGCTAGAGCTACAGGGATGGGCACTGAAGCTTTCTTT	CSARATGMGTEAFF
20	few	TRBD2	TRBV2	TRBJ2-7	TGTGCCAGCAGTGAAGCTGGGGGTGGACTAGGCACCTTTTTCTCCTACGAGCAGTACTTC	CASSEAGGGLGTFFSYEQYF
15	NA	TRBD1	TRBV5-1	TRBJ1-2	TGCGCCAGCAGGTTTAGAGGACAGGAGGTCTATGGCTACACCTTC	CASRFRGQEVYGYTF
14	NA	NA	TRBV5-1	TRBJ2-3	TGCGCCAGCAGCGACAGCCTAGCGAGTGGTACGCAGTATTTT	CASSDSLASGTQYF
12	few	NA	TRBV6-6	TRBJ1-1	TGTGCCAGCAGTTACGGGGGGCTCGAAGCTTTCTTT	CASSYGGLEAFF
14	few	NA	TRBV5-6	TRBJ2-5	TGTGCCAGCAGCTTGGCGGCAGCCGAAGAGACCCAGTACTTC	CASSLAAAEETQYF